These 6 T cell receptor beta chains share one sample of origin, sequenced in a study of T cells in Graves' hyperthyroidism and ophthalmopathy. RNA transcripts yielded amplified TCR beta CDR3 regions. First-round RT-PCR of the TCR CDR3 relied on the HTBI primer set. TCRdb re-derived calls from the multiplex PCR reads in MiXCR, one entry per CDR3 protein. The sample holds hundreds of thousands of distinct CDR3 sequences, more than 12% seen once. Sequenced material: blood. The receptor source for this set is a woman in her thirties with Graves' hyperthyroidism.

Details on this clonotype: One end of the junction fails to match germline, which may point to a read error. The chain is built from TRBV7-2 and TRBJ2-3; D possibly corresponds to TRBD2 (6 bases). This CDR3 has 15 amino acids. Germline assignment: CDR1 SGHTA and CDR2 FQGNSA. The CDR3 loop reads CASSLSLGLTDTRYF. CDR3 nucleotides: TGTGCCAGCAGCTTGAGTTTGGGACTCACAGATACGCGGTATTTT. The full variable domain, rest sourced from reference TRBV7-2 and TRBJ2-3, is GAGVSQSPSNKVTEKGKDVELRCDPISGHTALYWYRQSLGQGLEFLIYFQGNSAPDKSGLPSDRFSAERTGGSVSTLTIQRTQQEDSAVYLCASSLSLGLTDTRYFGPGTRLTVL.

This clonotype was counted only a few times. This rearrangement joins TRBV7-8 to TRBJ2-7, with TRBD2 matching over 9 bases. The CDR3 has 20 residues. The junction had 24 bases not matched to a gene; V was cut back by 5 bases and J by 4 bases. Germline CDR1 reads SGHVS; CDR2 reads FQNEAQ. The DNA of the CDR3 is TGTGCCAGCAGCCAGCGAGGACGGGGACTAGCTTCCCAGAACCTTTACGAGCAGTACTTC. Its protein is CASSQRGRGLASQNLYEQYF.

The chain links TRBV19 to TRBJ1-1, with 7 nucleotides matching TRBD1. The trim removed 1 base at V and 7 bases at J, leaving 6 bases unmatched. This CDR3 region has 14 residues. The germline V gene has CDR1 LNHDA and CDR2 SQIVND (reference sequence). CDR3 nucleotides: TGTGCCAGTAGTATAGCAGGGGGAAATGGTGAAGCTTTCTTT. Translating it yields CASSIAGGNGEAFF.

This clonotype has at least ten counts. V gene TRBV28 combines with J gene TRBJ2-7, with TRBD2 identical over 11 bases. The CDR3 has 13 residues. CDR1 MDHEN and CDR2 SYDVKM come from the germline V gene. Trimming at V came to 6 bases and at J to 4 bases, leaving 2 bases not matched to a gene. CDR3 in DNA: TGTGCCAGCAGATGGACTAGCGGGTACGAGCAGTACTTC. It specifies CASRWTSGYEQYF.

This chain links TRBV10-3 with TRBJ2-7; possibly TRBD2 for D (6 bases). Trimming stripped 7 bases from V and 1 base from J, with 17 bases between. CDR1 ENHRY and CDR2 SYGVKD come from the germline V gene. The CDR3 consists of 15 residues. CDR3 sequence reads: CAITDGRGLSYEQYF. The DNA for the CDR3 is TGTGCCATCACCGACGGACGGGGGTTATCCTACGAGCAGTACTTC.

This chain uses TRBV5-6 with TRBJ2-3, with 11 bases lining up with TRBD2. The CDR3 contains 18 residues. V dropped 0 bases and J dropped 4; count of bases not matched to a gene: 10. Germline CDR1 reads SGHDT; CDR2 reads YYEEEE. The CDR3 nucleotides read TGTGCCAGCAGCTTGGCTCAGAGACTAGCGGGAAGCGCAGATACGCAGTATTTT. It specifies CASSLAQRLAGSADTQYF.